Sequencing of this TCR beta chain was carried out in a study of monozygotic twins with inflammatory bowel disease (dated by TCRdb to between 2018 and 2020). In the study overall: In total, approximately 30 monozygotic twin pairs made up the full study: 19 Danish pairs, all IBD-discordant, plus nine German pairs, of which four were IBD-concordant and five were IBD-discordant. Disease-associated traits were sought mainly through comparisons between IBD patients and their genetically identical healthy co-twins within discordant pairs. Each individual had, on average, about 151 000 unique TCRalpha sequences and 181 000 unique TCRbeta sequences available for analysis.

Turning to this clonotype: It has no known antigen specificity.

Libraries came from 5' RACE. For each TCR library, approximately 3.5 ug of total RNA was used. cDNA was synthesized with SMARTScribe reverse transcriptase in eight separate reactions per sample. During cDNA synthesis, template switching introduced unique molecular identifiers that contained a 6-nucleotide sample barcode. TCRalpha and TCRbeta cDNA was amplified in two nested PCRs of approximately 17 and 9 cycles, and bead purification was carried out after each PCR. Before amplification, the cDNA was both treated with uracil DNA-glycosylase and purified with the QIAquick PCR purification kit. In the second PCR, Illumina TruSeq-compatible adapters and sample-specific barcodes were added. Library quality and concentration were assessed using TapeStation and Qubit, and 4.5 to 5.5 ng of each library was pooled. Pooled libraries were sequenced on an Illumina HiSeq2500 single-index Rapid Run with 2 x 100 bp reads and custom sequencing primers. The published analysis was carried out like this. MiGEC version 1.2.6 was used for UMI-based consensus assembly, which corrected PCR and sequencing errors. MiXCR version 2.1.1 handled V(D)J alignment, clonotype assembly and CDR3 extraction. Normalisation of gene usage, clonotype sharing and MAIT/NKT TCR abundance was achieved by analysing the top 1000, 10 000 and 20 000 clonotypes per sample. After downsampling to 27 000 UMIs, diversity was calculated as the inverse Simpson index using the vegan R package. Statistical testing used paired Mann-Whitney U tests on the discordant twin pairs and applied Benjamini-Hochberg correction for multiple testing. After reprocessing by TCRdb, each CDR3 protein sequence is one entry, and no DNA is given. TCRdb's processing, not the authors', yielded these V and J calls. The sample table includes about 140,000 distinct CDR3 sequences. The ten largest clonotypes hold 2.4% of the sample.

From each donor, a roughly 2.5 ml peripheral blood sample was collected into PAXgene tubes and stored at -80 degrees C. Without T cell sorting, total RNA was isolated from whole blood using the PAXgene blood miRNA kit on an automated QIAcube. Peripheral blood from monozygotic twin pairs concordant or discordant for inflammatory bowel disease was subjected to deep TCRalpha and TCRbeta repertoire profiling with unique molecular barcoding. For every twin pair, smoking habits were documented, and each individual was categorised as a current, former or never smoker. Study-wide conclusions, independent of this receptor: Fewer clonotypes were shared with other individuals by IBD patients than by healthy twins, most markedly in patients showing signs of disease activity. The analysis was unable to tell apart different T cell subtypes. Because patients were on differing immunosuppressive treatments, the repertoires may have picked up extra background noise and inter-individual variability. Repertoire similarity did not differ between concordant and discordant twins, which could be due to limited statistical power. IBD patients had lower TCRbeta repertoire diversity, measured by the inverse Simpson index, than their healthy co-twins. No single strong signal or clonotype linked to IBD turned up in the results, so the idea that one exists was not supported.

The germline V gene (reference sequence) supplies CDR1 DFQATT and CDR2 SNEGSKA. The CDR3 has 15 amino acids, counting the end cysteine and phenylalanine. Nucleotide data are not available. The receptor chain draws on TRBV20-1 and TRBJ2-2; absent DNA, TCRdb's TRBD2 call cannot be checked. The receptor was isolated from a human donor with ulcerative colitis or Crohn's disease, or a healthy co-twin of an affected twin (not recorded which). Sequenced sample: blood. The CDR3 amino acid sequence is: CSARSAGSDTGELFF.